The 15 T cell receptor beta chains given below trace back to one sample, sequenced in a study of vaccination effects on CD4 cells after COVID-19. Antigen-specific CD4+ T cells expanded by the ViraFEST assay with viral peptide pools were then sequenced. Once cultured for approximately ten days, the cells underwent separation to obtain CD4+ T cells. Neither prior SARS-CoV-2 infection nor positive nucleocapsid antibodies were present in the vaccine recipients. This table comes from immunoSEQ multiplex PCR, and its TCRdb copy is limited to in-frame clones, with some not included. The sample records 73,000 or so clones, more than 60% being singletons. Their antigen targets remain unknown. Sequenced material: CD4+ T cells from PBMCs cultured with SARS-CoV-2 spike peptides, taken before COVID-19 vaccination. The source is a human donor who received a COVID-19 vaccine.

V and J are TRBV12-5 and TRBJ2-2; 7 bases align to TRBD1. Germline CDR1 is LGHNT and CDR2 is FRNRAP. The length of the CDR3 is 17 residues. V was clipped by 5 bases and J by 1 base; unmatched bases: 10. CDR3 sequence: CASGQDREIWNTGELFF. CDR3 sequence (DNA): TGTGCTAGTGGTCAAGACAGGGAAATCTGGAACACCGGGGAGCTGTTTTTT. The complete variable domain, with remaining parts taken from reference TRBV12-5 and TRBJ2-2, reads DARVTQTPRHKVTEMGQEVTMRCQPILGHNTVFWYRQTMMQGLELLAYFRNRAPLDDSGMPKDRFSAEMPDATLATLKIQPSEPRDSAVYFCASGQDREIWNTGELFFGEGSRLTVL.

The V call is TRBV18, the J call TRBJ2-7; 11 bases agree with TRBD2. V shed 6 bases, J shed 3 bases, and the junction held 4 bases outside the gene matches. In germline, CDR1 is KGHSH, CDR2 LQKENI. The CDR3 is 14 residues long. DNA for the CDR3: TGTGCCAGCTCTAAGACTAGCGGGAACTACGAGCAGTACGTC. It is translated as CASSKTSGNYEQYV.

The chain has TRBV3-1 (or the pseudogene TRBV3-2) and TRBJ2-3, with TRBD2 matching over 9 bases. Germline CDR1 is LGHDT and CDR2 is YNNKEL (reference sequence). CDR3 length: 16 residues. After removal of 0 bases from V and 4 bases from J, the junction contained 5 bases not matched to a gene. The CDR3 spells CASSQEGGGAADTQYF. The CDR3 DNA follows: TGTGCCAGCAGCCAAGAGGGCGGGGGGGCTGCAGATACGCAGTATTTT.

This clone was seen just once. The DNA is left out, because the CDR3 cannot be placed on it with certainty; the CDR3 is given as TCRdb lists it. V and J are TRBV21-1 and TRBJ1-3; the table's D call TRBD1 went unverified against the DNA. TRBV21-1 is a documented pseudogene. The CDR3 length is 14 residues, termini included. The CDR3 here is CARQQVASGNTIYF.

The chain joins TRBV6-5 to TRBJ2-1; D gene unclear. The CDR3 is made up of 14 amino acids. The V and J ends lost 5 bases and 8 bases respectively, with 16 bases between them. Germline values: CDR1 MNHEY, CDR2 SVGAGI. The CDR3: CASSPEVSFHEQFF. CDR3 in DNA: TGTGCCAGCAGTCCAGAAGTCTCTTTTCATGAGCAGTTCTTC.

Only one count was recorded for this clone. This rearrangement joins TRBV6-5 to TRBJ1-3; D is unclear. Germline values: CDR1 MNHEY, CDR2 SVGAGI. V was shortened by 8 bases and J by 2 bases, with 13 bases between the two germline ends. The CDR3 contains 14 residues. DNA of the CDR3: TGTGCCAGCCTGAGAGGCGCCGCTGGAAACACCATATATTTT. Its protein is CASLRGAAGNTIYF.

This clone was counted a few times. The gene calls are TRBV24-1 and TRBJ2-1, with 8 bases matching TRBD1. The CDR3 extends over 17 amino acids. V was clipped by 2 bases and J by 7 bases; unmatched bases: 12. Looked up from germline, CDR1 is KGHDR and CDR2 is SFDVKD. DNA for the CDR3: TGTGCCACCAGTGATTCCCGACAGGGGATATCAAGGAATGAGCAGTTCTTC. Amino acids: CATSDSRQGISRNEQFF.

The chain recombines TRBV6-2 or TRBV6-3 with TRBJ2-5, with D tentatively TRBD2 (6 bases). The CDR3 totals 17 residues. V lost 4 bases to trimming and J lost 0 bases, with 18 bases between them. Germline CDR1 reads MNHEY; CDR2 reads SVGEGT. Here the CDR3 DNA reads TGTGCCAGCAGTTCCGGGATGGGACTCCAGTACCAAGAGACCCAGTACTTC. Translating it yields CASSSGMGLQYQETQYF.

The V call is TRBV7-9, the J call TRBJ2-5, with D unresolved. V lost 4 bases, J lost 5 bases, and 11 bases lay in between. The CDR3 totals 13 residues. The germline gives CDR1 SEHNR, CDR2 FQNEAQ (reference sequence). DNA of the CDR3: TGTGCCAGCAGCTCGGCGAGAGTGGAGACCCAGTACTTC. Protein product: CASSSARVETQYF.

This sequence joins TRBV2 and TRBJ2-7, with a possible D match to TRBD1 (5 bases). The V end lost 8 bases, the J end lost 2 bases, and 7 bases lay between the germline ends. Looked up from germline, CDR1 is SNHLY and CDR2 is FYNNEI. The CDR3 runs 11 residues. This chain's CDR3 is CASRQTYEQYV. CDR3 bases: TGTGCCAGCCGACAGACCTACGAGCAGTACGTC.

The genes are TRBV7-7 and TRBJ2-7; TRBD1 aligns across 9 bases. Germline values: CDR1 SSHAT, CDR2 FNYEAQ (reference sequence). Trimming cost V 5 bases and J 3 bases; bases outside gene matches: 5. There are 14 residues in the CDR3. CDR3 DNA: TGTGCCAGCAGCCGGGGACAGGGATTCTACGAGCAGTACGTC. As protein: CASSRGQGFYEQYV.

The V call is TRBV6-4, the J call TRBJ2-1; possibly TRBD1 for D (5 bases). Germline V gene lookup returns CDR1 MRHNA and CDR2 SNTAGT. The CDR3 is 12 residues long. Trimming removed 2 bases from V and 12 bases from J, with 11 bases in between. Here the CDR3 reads CASSDLVGAQFF. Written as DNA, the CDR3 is TGTGCCAGCAGTGACCTGGTAGGGGCGCAGTTCTTC.

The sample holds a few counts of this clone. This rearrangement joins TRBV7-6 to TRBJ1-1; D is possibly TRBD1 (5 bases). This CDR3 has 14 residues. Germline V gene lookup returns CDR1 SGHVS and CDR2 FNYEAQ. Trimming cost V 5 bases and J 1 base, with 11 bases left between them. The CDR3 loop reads CASSRDRGNTEAFF. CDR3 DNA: TGTGCCAGCAGCAGAGACAGAGGGAACACTGAAGCTTTCTTT.

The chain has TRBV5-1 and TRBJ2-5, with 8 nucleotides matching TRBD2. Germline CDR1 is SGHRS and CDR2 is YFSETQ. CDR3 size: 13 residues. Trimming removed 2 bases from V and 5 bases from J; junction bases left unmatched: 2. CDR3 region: CASSFGGGETQYF. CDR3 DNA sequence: TGCGCCAGCAGCTTTGGCGGGGGGGAGACCCAGTACTTC.

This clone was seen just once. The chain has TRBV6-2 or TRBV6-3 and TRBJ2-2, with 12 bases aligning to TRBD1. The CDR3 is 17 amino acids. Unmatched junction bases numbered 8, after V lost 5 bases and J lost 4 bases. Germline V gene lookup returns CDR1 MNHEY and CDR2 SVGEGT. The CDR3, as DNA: TGTGCCAGCAGTCGGAGTCCGGGACAGGGGGCCACCGGGGAGCTGTTTTTT. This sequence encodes CASSRSPGQGATGELFF.